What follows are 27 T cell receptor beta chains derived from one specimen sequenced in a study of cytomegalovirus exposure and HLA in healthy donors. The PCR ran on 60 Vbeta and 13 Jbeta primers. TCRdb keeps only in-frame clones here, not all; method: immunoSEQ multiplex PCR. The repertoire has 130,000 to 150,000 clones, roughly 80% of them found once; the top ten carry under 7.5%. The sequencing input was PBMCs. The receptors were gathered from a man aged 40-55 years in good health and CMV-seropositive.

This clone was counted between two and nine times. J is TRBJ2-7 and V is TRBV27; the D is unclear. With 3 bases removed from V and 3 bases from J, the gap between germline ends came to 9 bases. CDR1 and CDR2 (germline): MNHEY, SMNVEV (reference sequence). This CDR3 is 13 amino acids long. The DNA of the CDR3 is TGTGCCAGCAGTTTTGCAGTCCACTACGAGCAGTACTTC. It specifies CASSFAVHYEQYF.

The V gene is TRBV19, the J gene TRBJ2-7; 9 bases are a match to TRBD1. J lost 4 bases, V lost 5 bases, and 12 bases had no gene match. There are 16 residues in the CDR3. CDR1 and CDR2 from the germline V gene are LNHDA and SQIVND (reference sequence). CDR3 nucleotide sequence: TGTGCCAGTAGTCGGGTTGACAGGGGGGGCCTTTACGAGCAGTACTTC. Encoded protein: CASSRVDRGGLYEQYF.

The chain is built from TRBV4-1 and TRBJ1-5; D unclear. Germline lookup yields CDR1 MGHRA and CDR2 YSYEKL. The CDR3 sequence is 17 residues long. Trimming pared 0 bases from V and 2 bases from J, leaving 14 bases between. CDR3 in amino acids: CASSQDSRRVGNQPQHF. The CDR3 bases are TGCGCCAGCAGCCAAGATTCCCGCCGGGTAGGCAATCAGCCCCAGCATTTT.

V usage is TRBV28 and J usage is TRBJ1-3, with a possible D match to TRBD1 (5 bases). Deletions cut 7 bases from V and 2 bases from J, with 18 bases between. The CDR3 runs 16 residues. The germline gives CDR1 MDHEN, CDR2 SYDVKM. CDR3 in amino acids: CASNGRRGPPGNTIYF. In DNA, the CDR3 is TGTGCCAGCAATGGTAGGAGGGGCCCACCTGGAAACACCATATATTTT. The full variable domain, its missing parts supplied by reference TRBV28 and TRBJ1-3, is DVKVTQSSRYLVKRTGEKVFLECVQDMDHENMFWYRQDPGLGLRLIYFSYDVKMKEKGDIPEGYSVSREKKERFSLILESASTNQTSMYLCASNGRRGPPGNTIYFGEGSWLTVV.

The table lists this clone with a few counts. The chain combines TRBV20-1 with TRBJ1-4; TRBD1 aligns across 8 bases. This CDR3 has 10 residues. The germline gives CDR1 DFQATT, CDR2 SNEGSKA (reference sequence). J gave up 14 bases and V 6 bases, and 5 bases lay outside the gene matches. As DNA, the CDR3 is TGCAGTGCCGCTTACAGGGGGCTGTTTTTT. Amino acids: CSAAYRGLFF.

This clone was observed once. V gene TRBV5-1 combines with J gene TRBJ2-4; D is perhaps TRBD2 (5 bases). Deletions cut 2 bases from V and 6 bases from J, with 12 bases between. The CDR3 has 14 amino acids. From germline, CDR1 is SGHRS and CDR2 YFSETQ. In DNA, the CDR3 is TGCGCCAGCAGCTTCGGCCCCGGAGGAAACATTCAGTACTTC. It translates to CASSFGPGGNIQYF.

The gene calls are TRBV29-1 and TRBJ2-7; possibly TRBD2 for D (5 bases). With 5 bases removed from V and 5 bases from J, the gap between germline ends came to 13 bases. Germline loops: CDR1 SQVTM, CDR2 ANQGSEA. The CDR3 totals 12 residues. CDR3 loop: CSVFGLLDEQYF. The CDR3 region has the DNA TGCAGCGTTTTTGGACTCCTAGACGAGCAGTACTTC.

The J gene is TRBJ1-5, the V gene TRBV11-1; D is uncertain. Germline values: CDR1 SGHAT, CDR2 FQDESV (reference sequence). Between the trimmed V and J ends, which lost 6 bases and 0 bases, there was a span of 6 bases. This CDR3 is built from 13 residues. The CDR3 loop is CASSMYSNQPQHF. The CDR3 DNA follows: TGTGCCAGCAGTATGTATAGCAATCAGCCCCAGCATTTT.

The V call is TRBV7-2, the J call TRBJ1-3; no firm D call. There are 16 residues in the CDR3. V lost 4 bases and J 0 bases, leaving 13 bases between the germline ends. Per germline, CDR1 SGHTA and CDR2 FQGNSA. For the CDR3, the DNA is TGTGCCAGCAGCTCCACCGGCGGCATCTCTGGAAACACCATATATTTT. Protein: CASSSTGGISGNTIYF.

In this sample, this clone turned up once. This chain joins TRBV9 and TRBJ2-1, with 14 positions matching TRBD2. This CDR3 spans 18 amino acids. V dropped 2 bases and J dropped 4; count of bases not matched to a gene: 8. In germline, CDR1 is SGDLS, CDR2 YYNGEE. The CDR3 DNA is TGTGCCAGCAGCGTGAATGACGGACTAGCGGGAGGATACAATGAGCAGTTCTTC. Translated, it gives CASSVNDGLAGGYNEQFF.

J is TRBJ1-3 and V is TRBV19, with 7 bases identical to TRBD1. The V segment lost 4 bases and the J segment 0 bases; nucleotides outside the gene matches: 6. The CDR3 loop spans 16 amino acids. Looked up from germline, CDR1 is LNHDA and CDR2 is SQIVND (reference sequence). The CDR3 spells CASSTYTGDSGNTIYF. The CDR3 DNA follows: TGTGCCAGTAGTACCTACACAGGGGACTCTGGAAACACCATATATTTT.

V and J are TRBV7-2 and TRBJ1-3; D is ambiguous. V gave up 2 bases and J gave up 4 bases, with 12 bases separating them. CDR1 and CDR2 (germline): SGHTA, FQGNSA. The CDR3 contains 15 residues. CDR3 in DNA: TGTGCCAGCAGCTTAAGGTGGAGTAGGGGAAACACCATATATTTT. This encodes CASSLRWSRGNTIYF.

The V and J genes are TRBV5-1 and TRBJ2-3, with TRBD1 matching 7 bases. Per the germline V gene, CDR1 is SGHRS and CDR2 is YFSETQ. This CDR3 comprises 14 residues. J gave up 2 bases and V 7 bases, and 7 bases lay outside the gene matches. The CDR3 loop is CASDRDSSTDTQYF. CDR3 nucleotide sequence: TGCGCCAGCGATCGGGACAGCTCCACAGATACGCAGTATTTT.

The CDR3 protein is CASSLDRGNMNTEAFF. CDR3 DNA sequence: TGTGCCAGCAGCTTGGATCGCGGTAACATGAACACTGAAGCTTTCTTT. The gene calls are TRBV5-6 and TRBJ1-1; D remains ambiguous. V shed 0 bases and J shed 0 bases, with 12 bases lying between them. Germline V gene data show CDR1 as SGHDT and CDR2 as YYEEEE. The CDR3 loop spans 16 amino acids.

The CDR3 reads CASSAGTSGLNEQFF. In nucleotides, the CDR3 is TGCGCCAGCAGCGCGGGGACGAGCGGACTCAATGAGCAGTTCTTC. The rearrangement uses TRBV5-1 and TRBJ2-1; the D gene is possibly TRBD2 (6 bases). V dropped 4 bases and J dropped 6 bases, with 17 bases sitting between them. CDR1 is SGHRS, CDR2 YFSETQ, per germline. The CDR3 length is 15 residues.

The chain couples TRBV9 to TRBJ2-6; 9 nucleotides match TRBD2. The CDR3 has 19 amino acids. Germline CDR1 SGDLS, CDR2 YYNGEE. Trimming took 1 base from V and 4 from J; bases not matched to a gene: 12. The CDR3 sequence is CASSVNRAGGSTGANVLTF. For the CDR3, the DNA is TGTGCCAGCAGCGTAAACCGAGCGGGAGGCTCAACAGGGGCCAACGTCCTGACTTTC. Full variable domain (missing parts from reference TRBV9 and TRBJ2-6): DSGVTQTPKHLITATGQRVTLRCSPRSGDLSVYWYQQSLDQGLQFLIQYYNGEERAKGNILERFSAQQFPDLHSELNLSSLELGDSALYFCASSVNRAGGSTGANVLTFGAGSRLTVL.

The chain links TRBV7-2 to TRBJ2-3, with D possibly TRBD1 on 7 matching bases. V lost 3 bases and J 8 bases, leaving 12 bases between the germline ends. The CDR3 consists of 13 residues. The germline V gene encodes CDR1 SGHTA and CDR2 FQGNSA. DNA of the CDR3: TGTGCCAGCAGCTTGAAGCAGGGGGGTACGCAGTATTTT. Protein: CASSLKQGGTQYF. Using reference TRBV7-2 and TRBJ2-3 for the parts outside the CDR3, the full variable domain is GAGVSQSPSNKVTEKGKDVELRCDPISGHTALYWYRQSLGQGLEFLIYFQGNSAPDKSGLPSDRFSAERTGGSVSTLTIQRTQQEDSAVYLCASSLKQGGTQYFGPGTRLTVL.

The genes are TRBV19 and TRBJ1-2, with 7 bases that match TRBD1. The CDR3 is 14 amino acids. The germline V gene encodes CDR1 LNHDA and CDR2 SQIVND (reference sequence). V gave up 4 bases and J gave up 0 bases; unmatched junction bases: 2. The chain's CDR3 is CASSTGGSNYGYTF. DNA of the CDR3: TGTGCCAGTAGTACAGGGGGATCTAACTATGGCTACACCTTC.

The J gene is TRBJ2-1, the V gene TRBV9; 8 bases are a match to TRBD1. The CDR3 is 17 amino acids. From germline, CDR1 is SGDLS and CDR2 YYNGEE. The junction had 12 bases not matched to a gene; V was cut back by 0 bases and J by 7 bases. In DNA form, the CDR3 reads TGTGCCAGCAGCGTAGCTGGGGGGACAGGACCCGTGAATGAGCAGTTCTTC. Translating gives CASSVAGGTGPVNEQFF.

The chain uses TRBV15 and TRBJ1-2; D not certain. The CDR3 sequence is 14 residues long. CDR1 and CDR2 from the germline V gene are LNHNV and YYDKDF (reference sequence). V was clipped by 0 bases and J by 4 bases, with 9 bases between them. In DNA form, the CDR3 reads TGTGCCACCAGCAGAGATCCAGCGGGCTATGGCTACACCTTC. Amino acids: CATSRDPAGYGYTF.

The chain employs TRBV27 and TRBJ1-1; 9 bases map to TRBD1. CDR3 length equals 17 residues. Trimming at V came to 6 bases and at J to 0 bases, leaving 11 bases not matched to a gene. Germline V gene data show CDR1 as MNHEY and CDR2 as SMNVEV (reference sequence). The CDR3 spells CASSPVRQGGMNTEAFF. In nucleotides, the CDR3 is TGTGCCAGCAGCCCCGTCCGACAGGGGGGGATGAACACTGAAGCTTTCTTT.

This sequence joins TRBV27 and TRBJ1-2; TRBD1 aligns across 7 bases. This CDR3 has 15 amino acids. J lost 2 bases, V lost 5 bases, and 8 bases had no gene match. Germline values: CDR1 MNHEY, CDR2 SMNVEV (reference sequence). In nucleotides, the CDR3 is TGTGCCAGCAGTCCCTTGGGACAGATAAACTATGGCTACACCTTC. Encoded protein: CASSPLGQINYGYTF.

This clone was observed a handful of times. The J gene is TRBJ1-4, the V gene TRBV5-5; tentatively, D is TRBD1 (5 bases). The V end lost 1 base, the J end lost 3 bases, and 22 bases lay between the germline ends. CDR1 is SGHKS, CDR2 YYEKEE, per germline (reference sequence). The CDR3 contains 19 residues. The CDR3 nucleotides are TGTGCCAGCAGCTTGTTCACTGAGAGGGGACTAGGGGCTAATGAAAAACTGTTTTTT. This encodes CASSLFTERGLGANEKLFF.

DNA for the CDR3: TGTGCCAGCAGCTTGAAGTATAGCGACACTGAAGCTTTCTTT. Translated: CASSLKYSDTEAFF. The chain combines TRBV7-2 with TRBJ1-1; D is uncertain. With 3 bases removed from V and 3 bases from J, the gap between germline ends came to 11 bases. The CDR3 is 14 amino acids. Germline lookup yields CDR1 SGHTA and CDR2 FQGNSA.

The CDR3 region has the DNA TGTGCCAGCAGCGGGGACTCCCGTTCGGGCGAGCAGTACTTC. Amino acids: CASSGDSRSGEQYF. The chain is built from TRBV27 and TRBJ2-7; possible D gene TRBD2, 6 bases. The CDR3 extends over 14 amino acids. With 6 bases removed from V and 6 bases from J, the gap between germline ends came to 18 bases. The germline V gene has CDR1 MNHEY and CDR2 SMNVEV (reference sequence).

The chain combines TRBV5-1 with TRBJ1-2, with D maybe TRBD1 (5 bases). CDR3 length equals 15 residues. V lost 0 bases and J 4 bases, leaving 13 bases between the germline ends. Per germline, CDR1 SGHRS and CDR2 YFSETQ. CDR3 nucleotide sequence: TGCGCCAGCAGCTTGGCCGAGACAGTCTTCTATGGCTACACCTTC. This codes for CASSLAETVFYGYTF.

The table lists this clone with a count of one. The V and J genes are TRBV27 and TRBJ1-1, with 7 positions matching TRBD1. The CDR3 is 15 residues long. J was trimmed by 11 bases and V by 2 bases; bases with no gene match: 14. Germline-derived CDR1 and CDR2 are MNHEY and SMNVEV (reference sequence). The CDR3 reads CASSLAPTGIGAAFF. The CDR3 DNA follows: TGTGCCAGCAGTTTAGCGCCGACAGGGATCGGGGCGGCTTTCTTT.